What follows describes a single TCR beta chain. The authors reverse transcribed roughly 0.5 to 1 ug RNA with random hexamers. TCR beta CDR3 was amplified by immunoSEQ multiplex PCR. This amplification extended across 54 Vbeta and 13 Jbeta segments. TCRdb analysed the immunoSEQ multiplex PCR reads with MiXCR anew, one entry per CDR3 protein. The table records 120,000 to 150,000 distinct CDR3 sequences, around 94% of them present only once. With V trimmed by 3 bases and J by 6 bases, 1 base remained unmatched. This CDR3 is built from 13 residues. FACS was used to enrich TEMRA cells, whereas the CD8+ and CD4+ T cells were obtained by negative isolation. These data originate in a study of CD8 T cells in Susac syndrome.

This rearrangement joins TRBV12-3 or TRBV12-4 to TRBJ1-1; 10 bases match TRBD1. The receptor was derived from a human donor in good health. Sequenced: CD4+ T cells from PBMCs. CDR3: CASSFGQGAEAFF. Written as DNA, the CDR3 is TGTGCCAGCAGTTTCGGACAGGGGGCTGAAGCTTTCTTT.